The text below deals with one T cell receptor (beta chain). What it recognizes is unknown. This specimen includes other DNA sequences encoding the same CDR3. The investigators split CD4+ cells into a CD45RA+ naive subset and a CD45RA-negative memory subset. This sample was taken from a study of shared clonotypes between healthy human individuals. The study's findings and limits: A few donors shared 4.5% to 6.5% of their naive CD4 clonotypes.

Each cell subset's genomic DNA was divided evenly among several immunoSEQ plates. Sequencing was performed with immunoSEQ multiplex PCR; in TCRdb, only in-frame clones are kept and a portion is missing. The sample records 1.6 million or so clones, 95% to 97% being singletons. V was trimmed by 2 bases and J by 0 bases, leaving 10 bases between them. The CDR3 is 16 residues long. The germline gives CDR1 KGHSH, CDR2 LQKENI. The chain carries TRBV18 and TRBJ1-4; D unclear. Sequencing used naive CD4+ T cells sorted from blood. Subset meaning: CD45RA+ positively selected. The source of this sequence is a man aged 30-40 years in good health. The CDR3 DNA follows: TGTGCCAGCTCACCAATAACAGCGGCAACTAATGAAAAACTGTTTTTT. It codes for CASSPITAATNEKLFF.